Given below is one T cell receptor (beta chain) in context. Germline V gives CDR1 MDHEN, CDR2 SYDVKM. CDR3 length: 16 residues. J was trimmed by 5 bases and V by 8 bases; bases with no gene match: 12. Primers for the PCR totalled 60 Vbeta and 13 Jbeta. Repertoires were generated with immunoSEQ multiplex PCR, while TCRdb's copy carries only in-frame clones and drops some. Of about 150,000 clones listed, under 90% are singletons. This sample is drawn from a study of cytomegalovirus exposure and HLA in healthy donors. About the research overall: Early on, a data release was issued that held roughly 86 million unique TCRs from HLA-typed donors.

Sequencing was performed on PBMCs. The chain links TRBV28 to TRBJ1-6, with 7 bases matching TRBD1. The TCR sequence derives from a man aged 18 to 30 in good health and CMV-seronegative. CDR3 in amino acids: CASGFQGVGDNSPLHF. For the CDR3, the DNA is TGTGCCAGCGGCTTCCAGGGGGTAGGAGATAATTCACCCCTCCACTTT.